This T cell receptor beta chain was captured in a study of CD8+CD57+ T cells in acquired aplastic anemia. The wider study: Sorting CD4+ and CD8+ cells gave DNA averaging around 3 ug.

About this clonotype: Its antigen remains unknown.

The CDR3 is 15 amino acids. V lost 6 bases, J lost 5 bases, and 10 bases stayed unmatched. In germline, CDR1 is SNHLY, CDR2 FYNNEI. Regarding the study as a whole: The number of CD8+ CDR3 sequences shared by patients and controls was approximately 31.

Patients who underwent sequencing had shown CD8+CD57+ cell expansion by flow cytometry. A severe acquired aplastic anemia diagnosis applied to all patients. Each patient gave a blood sample that was collected before any therapy had been received. The TCR beta profiling, which covered VDJ combination and CDR3 sequence, was carried out using genomic DNA as the template. TCRdb recomputed calls from the reads with MiXCR, one row per CDR3 protein. The sample records some 140,000 distinct CDR3 sequences, approximately 52% being singletons. The sequence derives from a human donor with aplastic anemia. The gene calls are TRBV2 and TRBJ2-7, with 10 bases fitting TRBD1. Sequencing used sorted CD4+, CD8+, or CD8+CD57+ T cells (not recorded which) from PBMCs. CDR3 nucleotide sequence: TGTGCCAGCAGCCACCGGGACAGGGGTGGGGACGAGCAGTACTTC. Its protein is CASSHRDRGGDEQYF.